A selection of T cell receptor beta chains follows, all from one sample in a study of T cell responses to AZD1222 COVID-19 vaccine. Clones were read by immunoSEQ multiplex PCR, and TCRdb kept only the in-frame ones, dropping some. The top ten hold around 10% of the sample, which has 90,000 to 140,000 clones, 88% seen once. Sequenced material: peripheral blood, taken on day 0 of AZD1222 vaccination. The origin of the receptors is an adult in good health. Both conserved end residues are part of each CDR3. Each record gives: D gene, V gene, clone size, J gene, CDR3 protein, CDR3 DNA. A D gene is named only where the DNA matches it firmly. Expanded clones get a size class; other rows say once, few or many, or leave the size out.

NA	TRBV12-3/TRBV12-4	few	TRBJ1-5	CASSLDGAQHF	TGTGCCAGCAGTTTAGACGGGGCCCAGCATTTT
NA	TRBV5-4	NA	TRBJ2-3	CASSLGGYRTDTQYF	TGTGCCAGCAGCTTGGGGGGATACCGCACAGATACGCAGTATTTT
NA	TRBV28	NA	TRBJ2-3	CASSFSARGDTQYF	TGTGCCAGCAGTTTTAGCGCGCGGGGAGATACGCAGTATTTT
NA	TRBV9	few	TRBJ2-2	CASSAGRAGRTGELFF	TGTGCCAGCAGCGCCGGACGAGCGGGTAGGACCGGGGAGCTGTTTTTT
NA	TRBV14	once	TRBJ2-5	CASSYRVRETQYF	TGTGCCAGCAGCTACAGGGTACGGGAGACCCAGTACTTC
NA	TRBV10-1	NA	TRBJ2-1	CASSSYNEQFF	TGCGCCAGCAGCTCCTACAATGAGCAGTTCTTC
TRBD1	TRBV19	NA	TRBJ1-5	CASSGDRGYQPQHF	TGTGCCAGTAGTGGGGACAGGGGCTATCAGCCCCAGCATTTT
NA	TRBV27	NA	TRBJ1-5	CASSLRGVGNQPQHF	TGTGCCAGCAGTTTAAGAGGGGTTGGCAATCAGCCCCAGCATTTT
TRBD1	TRBV7-8	once	TRBJ2-7	CASSSGTDYEQYF	TGTGCCAGCAGCTCCGGGACAGACTACGAGCAGTACTTC
NA	TRBV29-1	NA	TRBJ2-1	CSVEGRAHEQFF	TGCAGCGTTGAAGGGAGGGCCCATGAGCAGTTCTTC
NA	TRBV7-2	NA	TRBJ2-2	CASSLGTASTGELFF	TGTGCCAGCAGCTTAGGGACAGCCAGCACCGGGGAGCTGTTTTTT
TRBD1	TRBV28	NA	TRBJ1-2	CASQGQEIYGYTF	TGTGCCAGCCAGGGACAGGAAATCTATGGCTACACCTTC
NA	TRBV5-1	NA	TRBJ2-3	CASSLGQSITDTQYF	TGCGCCAGCAGCTTGGGACAGTCAATCACAGATACGCAGTATTTT
NA	TRBV19	NA	TRBJ1-1	CASSLEGGMNTEAFF	TGTGCCAGTAGTCTCGAAGGTGGGATGAACACTGAAGCTTTCTTT
TRBD2	TRBV11-1	NA	TRBJ2-5	CASSLEGGVTETQYF	TGTGCCAGCAGCTTAGAGGGAGGGGTGACAGAGACCCAGTACTTC
NA	TRBV15	NA	TRBJ2-3	CATSRDPGARPDTQYF	TGTGCCACCAGCAGAGATCCGGGGGCCCGCCCAGATACGCAGTATTTT
NA	TRBV21-1	NA	TRBJ2-2	CASSAPLGGLTTGELFF	TGTGCCAGCAGCGCGCCCTTAGGGGGACTAACCACCGGGGAGCTGTTTTTT
NA	TRBV3-1/TRBV3-2	NA	TRBJ2-3	CASSDGSETDTQYF	TGTGCCAGCAGCGACGGCAGTGAGACAGATACGCAGTATTTT
TRBD1	TRBV7-6	NA	TRBJ1-5	CASSLRVEGQDNYQPQHF	TGTGCCAGCAGCTTAAGGGTAGAAGGACAGGATAATTATCAGCCCCAGCATTTT
TRBD2	TRBV20-1	NA	TRBJ2-7	CSASSAGGAYEQYF	TGCAGTGCTAGTAGCGCGGGAGGCGCCTACGAGCAGTACTTC
TRBD2	TRBV6-2/TRBV6-3	NA	TRBJ2-1	CASSYSKSTSGYKNEQFF	TGTGCCAGCAGTTATTCGAAGTCGACTAGCGGGTATAAGAATGAGCAGTTCTTC
NA	TRBV25-1	NA	TRBJ2-3	CASSEPGWGSSTDTQYF	TGTGCCAGCAGTGAACCTGGGTGGGGTTCTAGCACAGATACGCAGTATTTT
NA	TRBV2	once	TRBJ1-1	CASSSPGTVNTEAFF	TGTGCCAGCAGTTCGCCAGGGACGGTGAACACTGAAGCTTTCTTT
NA	TRBV5-8	NA	TRBJ2-7	CASGKETVWGFGGEQHF	TGTGCCAGCGGAAAAGAGACGGTATGGGGATTTGGAGGGGAGCAGCACTTC
NA	TRBV6-5	NA	TRBJ2-5	CASSPVQETQYF	TGTGCCAGCAGTCCAGTCCAAGAGACCCAGTACTTC
NA	TRBV18	NA	TRBJ1-1	CASSETAMNTEAFF	TGTGCCAGCTCTGAGACAGCCATGAACACTGAAGCTTTCTTT
TRBD1	TRBV7-8	NA	TRBJ1-1	CASSRTGDYTEAFF	TGTGCCAGCAGTCGGACAGGGGATTACACTGAAGCTTTCTTT
TRBD1	TRBV19	once	TRBJ1-5	CASRDREGQPQHF	TGTGCCAGTAGAGACAGGGAAGGACAGCCCCAGCATTTT
NA	TRBV27	NA	TRBJ2-1	CASSLRGNEQFF	TGTGCCAGCAGTTTACGGGGCAATGAGCAGTTCTTC
NA	TRBV18	NA	TRBJ1-5	CASSPQDGNQPQHF	TGTGCCAGCTCACCTCAGGATGGCAATCAGCCCCAGCATTTT
TRBD1	TRBV27	NA	TRBJ1-5	CASSRLGTGSNQPQHF	TGTGCCAGCAGTAGACTCGGGACAGGGAGCAATCAGCCCCAGCATTTT
NA	TRBV19	NA	TRBJ2-3	CASSIGGAPDTQYF	TGTGCCAGTAGTATCGGAGGGGCCCCAGATACGCAGTATTTT
NA	TRBV24-1	NA	TRBJ2-1	CATSGGPDHEQFF	TGTGCCACCAGCGGAGGGCCGGACCATGAGCAGTTCTTC
NA	TRBV12-3/TRBV12-4	NA	TRBJ2-7	CASSFYDRRRHF	TGTGCCAGCAGTTTCTACGACAGGCGTAGGCACTTC
NA	TRBV12-2	NA	TRBJ2-7	CASRLAPSGRTSSSYEQYF	TGTGCAAGTCGCTTAGCGCCTAGCGGGAGGACCTCGAGCTCCTACGAGCAGTACTTC
NA	TRBV29-1	NA	TRBJ1-1	CSAGGVGTEAFF	TGCAGCGCTGGGGGGGTGGGCACTGAAGCTTTCTTT
NA	TRBV9	NA	TRBJ2-7	CASSVNSYEQYF	TGTGCCAGCAGCGTAAATTCGTACGAGCAGTACTTC
NA	TRBV2	NA	TRBJ2-2	CASGDRAYTGELFF	TGTGCCAGTGGGGACCGCGCTTACACCGGGGAGCTGTTTTTT
NA	TRBV28	NA	TRBJ2-4	CASSKTGLNRDIQYF	TGTGCCAGCAGTAAAACAGGGTTGAATCGAGACATTCAGTACTTC
NA	TRBV12-3/TRBV12-4	few	TRBJ1-6	CASSLSSPLHF	TGTGCCAGCAGTTTAAGTTCACCCCTCCACTTT
NA	TRBV19	NA	TRBJ2-1	CASSISRASSFNEQFF	TGTGCCAGTAGTATTTCTAGAGCTAGCAGCTTTAATGAGCAGTTCTTC
NA	TRBV14	NA	TRBJ1-1	CASTRGPGMNTEAFF	TGTGCCAGCACCCGAGGTCCAGGAATGAACACTGAAGCTTTCTTT
TRBD2	TRBV2	NA	TRBJ2-2	CASSELAGTAGELFF	TGTGCCAGCAGCGAACTAGCGGGAACCGCCGGGGAGCTGTTTTTT
NA	TRBV7-3	NA	TRBJ1-6	CASSSGTPYNSPLHF	TGTGCCAGCAGCTCCGGGACTCCCTATAATTCACCCCTCCACTTT
TRBD1	TRBV6-5	NA	TRBJ2-7	CASRDRGRYEQYF	TGTGCCAGCAGGGACAGGGGCCGTTACGAGCAGTACTTC
NA	TRBV3-1/TRBV3-2	NA	TRBJ2-1	CASSQDSRQPGVMTEQFF	TGTGCCAGCAGCCAAGATTCCCGGCAGCCGGGAGTAATGACGGAGCAGTTCTTC
TRBD2	TRBV20-1	NA	TRBJ2-1	CSASDLAGSSYNEQFF	TGCAGTGCTAGTGATCTAGCGGGTAGCTCCTACAATGAGCAGTTCTTC